These 26 T cell receptor beta chains share one sample of origin, sequenced in a study of metastatic and nonmetastatic thyroid tumors. With MiXCR, TCRdb called clones anew from the PCR reads. The profile shows about 35,000 clones, about 18% of them singletons. Thyroid surgery took place with no prior treatment in any patient. Sequencing was performed on blood. The receptors come from a male donor with papillary thyroid cancer or a benign thyroid nodule (not recorded which). Some clones in this sample may be carry-over from other donors' samples.

With regard to this clone: A much larger clone lies a single base off, so this may be a read error. The chain recombines TRBV13 with TRBJ2-7; 11 bases are shared with TRBD2. This CDR3 is 17 amino acids long. Per germline, CDR1 PRHDT and CDR2 FYEKMQ (reference sequence). CDR3 in amino acids: CASSFSSGGNVAYDQYF. DNA of the CDR3: TGTGCCAGTAGCTTCTCTAGCGGGGGGAACGTTGCCTACGATCAGTACTTC.

V is TRBV24-1 and J is TRBJ1-2; D not resolved. V shed 4 bases and J shed 6 bases, with 8 bases lying between them. The CDR3 spans 12 residues. Germline values: CDR1 KGHDR, CDR2 SFDVKD. Written as DNA, the CDR3 is TGTGCCACCAGTGAATGTGTACATGGCTACACCTTC. Its protein is CATSECVHGYTF.

At least ten counts were recorded for this clone. The rearrangement joins TRBV9 to TRBJ1-2; the match to TRBD1 covers 8 bases. Unmatched junction bases numbered 8, after V lost 4 bases and J lost 3 bases. There are 15 residues in the CDR3. Germline V CDR1 and CDR2: SGDLS, YYNGEE. The CDR3 loop is CASSLTGGNDYGYTF. The CDR3 nucleotides read TGTGCCAGCAGCCTCACAGGGGGTAATGACTATGGCTACACCTTC.

Many counts were recorded for this clone. A read error is possible here, since a much larger clone lies one base away. The genes are TRBV2 and TRBJ1-6; no definite D call. Germline values: CDR1 SNHLY, CDR2 FYNNEI. The V end was cut by 2 bases, the J end by 11 bases, with 10 bases between. The CDR3 has 13 amino acids. CDR3 protein: CASSEKENPPLHF. For the CDR3, the DNA is TGTGCCAGCAGTGAAAAGGAAAATCCACCCCTCCACTTT.

This clone came up many times. The V and J genes are TRBV18 and TRBJ1-1; D is unclear. The ends were cut back, 3 bases at V and 2 bases at J, with 13 bases in the middle. The germline CDR1 and CDR2 sequences are KGHSH and LQKENI. This CDR3 comprises 15 residues. This chain's CDR3 is CASSPPGFGNTEAFF. CDR3 DNA sequence: TGTGCCAGCTCACCTCCGGGGTTTGGAAACACTGAAGCTTTCTTT.

The CDR3 is CASSLIGHAGELFF. CDR3 nucleotide sequence: TGTGCCAGCAGTTTAATTGGGCACGCCGGGGAGCTGTTTTTT. V is TRBV12-3 or TRBV12-4 and J is TRBJ2-2; D is ambiguous. CDR3 length: 14 amino acids. Trimming cost V 2 bases and J 6 bases, with 10 bases left between them.

This clone was observed at least ten times. The chain has TRBV6-1 and TRBJ2-2; 10 bases map to TRBD2. CDR1 is MNHNS, CDR2 SASEGT, per germline. J lost 3 bases, V lost 8 bases, and 12 bases had no gene match. The CDR3 runs 17 residues. Here the CDR3 DNA reads TGTGCCAGCCCGGGGGGGTGGCTAGCGGGAGACACCGGGGAGCTGTTTTTT. It translates to CASPGGWLAGDTGELFF.

V and J are TRBV11-2 and TRBJ2-3, with 7 bases aligning to TRBD1. Per the germline V gene, CDR1 is SGHAT and CDR2 is FQNNGV. V gave up 1 base and J gave up 2 bases; unmatched junction bases: 6. The CDR3 contains 16 residues. CDR3 in DNA: TGTGCCAGCAGCTTAGGTGGACAGGTAATCACAGATACGCAGTATTTT. Protein sequence: CASSLGGQVITDTQYF.

The chain recombines TRBV4-1 with TRBJ2-7; D tentatively reads TRBD1 or TRBD2 (6 bases each). This CDR3 comprises 14 residues. V was trimmed by 7 bases and J by 3 bases, leaving 16 bases between them. In germline, CDR1 is MGHRA, CDR2 YSYEKL. In nucleotides, the CDR3 is TGCGCCAGCATCCCAGTGGGGGGCCACTACGAGCAGTACTTC. It yields the protein CASIPVGGHYEQYF.

This chain links TRBV7-6 with TRBJ2-3, with 7 bases that match TRBD1. Germline trimming cut 5 bases from V and 4 bases from J; bases unmatched to any gene: 12. The CDR3 is 16 residues long. CDR1 and CDR2 from the germline V gene are SGHVS and FNYEAQ. CDR3: CASSTAGTAVSDTQYF. In DNA, the CDR3 is TGTGCCAGCAGCACAGCCGGGACAGCGGTCTCAGATACGCAGTATTTT.

The table lists this clone with many counts. V is TRBV5-1 and J is TRBJ1-3, with 7 positions matching TRBD1. The CDR3 runs 15 residues. CDR1 and CDR2 (germline): SGHRS, YFSETQ. Germline trimming cut 4 bases from V and 4 bases from J; bases unmatched to any gene: 8. The CDR3 bases are TGCGCCAGCAGCCGGGACAGTACATCCGGAAACACCATATATTTT. Protein product: CASSRDSTSGNTIYF.

This chain connects TRBV27 to TRBJ1-2; weak D call: TRBD1 (5 bases). V lost 5 bases and J lost 0, with 7 bases in between. CDR1 is MNHEY and CDR2 is SMNVEV in the germline V gene (reference sequence). The CDR3 sequence is 13 residues long. Here the CDR3 reads CASSVTANYGYTF. In DNA, the CDR3 is TGTGCCAGCAGTGTGACAGCTAACTATGGCTACACCTTC.

This clone has a count of ten or more. The V gene is TRBV20-1, the J gene TRBJ2-4; 11 bases align to TRBD1. From germline, CDR1 is DFQATT and CDR2 SNEGSKA (reference sequence). CDR3 size: 14 residues. The ends lost 0 bases at V and 9 bases at J; junction bases unmatched: 4. The CDR3 nucleotides are TGCAGTGCTAGAGATACGGGACAGGGGGGCATTCAGTACTTC. Translation gives CSARDTGQGGIQYF.

This clone was counted many times. The J gene is TRBJ1-2, the V gene TRBV19; 7 positions match TRBD1. The CDR3 has 13 residues. CDR1 and CDR2 (germline): LNHDA, SQIVND (reference sequence). V gave up 6 bases and J gave up 2 bases; unmatched junction bases: 3. The CDR3 DNA sequence: TGTGCCAGTAGACCGGGACAGAACTATGGCTACACCTTC. It yields the protein CASRPGQNYGYTF.

This clone has a count of ten or more. V gene TRBV3-1 combines with J gene TRBJ1-5; 7 bases align to TRBD1. Germline assignment: CDR1 LGHDT and CDR2 YNNKEL (reference sequence). This CDR3 contains 15 residues. The J segment lost 4 bases and the V segment lost 4 bases, leaving 7 bases of the junction unmatched. The CDR3 DNA follows: TGTGCCAGCAGCCCTCAGGCAGGGGGTAATCAGCCCCAGCATTTT. It yields the protein CASSPQAGGNQPQHF.

This clone was seen many times. The rearrangement uses TRBV7-9 and TRBJ2-1; TRBD1 aligns across 9 bases. V shed 3 bases and J 7 bases; nucleotides not matched to a gene: 7. The CDR3 covers 15 residues. From germline, CDR1 is SEHNR and CDR2 FQNEAQ (reference sequence). For the CDR3, the DNA is TGTGCCAGCAGCTTCACCGGGACAGGGTTTAATGAGCAGTTCTTC. Amino acids: CASSFTGTGFNEQFF.

This clone was counted ten times or more. V and J are TRBV20-1 and TRBJ2-1; no firm D call. Trimming cost V 3 bases and J 0 bases, with 12 bases left between them. Germline V gives CDR1 DFQATT, CDR2 SNEGSKA (reference sequence). The CDR3 runs 15 residues. Here the CDR3 reads CSASDLESSYNEQFF. CDR3 coding DNA: TGCAGTGCTAGTGACCTGGAGAGCTCCTACAATGAGCAGTTCTTC.

The J gene is TRBJ1-2, the V gene TRBV20-1; possibly TRBD1 for D (5 bases). CDR3 length: 13 residues. Between the trimmed V and J ends, which lost 6 bases and 4 bases, there was a span of 15 bases. The germline CDR1 and CDR2 sequences are DFQATT and SNEGSKA (reference sequence). In DNA form, the CDR3 reads TGCAGTGCGACCCCTGGTCAGGGCTATGGCTACACCTTC. It specifies CSATPGQGYGYTF.

This clone was counted many times. The chain is built from TRBV24-1 and TRBJ2-5; D possibly corresponds to TRBD1 (6 bases). CDR3 length equals 15 residues. Germline CDR1 is KGHDR and CDR2 is SFDVKD. Trimming removed 9 bases from V and 0 bases from J, with 16 bases in between. The CDR3 region has the DNA TGTGCCACCGCACCTCGGGACATCAACCAAGAGACCCAGTACTTC. It codes for CATAPRDINQETQYF.

This clone has just a few counts. At one end, the junction sequence differs from germline, possibly due to a read error. V gene TRBV6-5 combines with J gene TRBJ2-1; maybe TRBD2 (5 bases). The CDR3 loop spans 15 amino acids. The germline CDR1 and CDR2 sequences are MNHEY and SVGAGI. The CDR3 nucleotides read TGTGCCAGCAGTTACTACGGGGTTTCCTACAATGAACAGTTCTTC. This translates into CASSYYGVSYNEQFF.

This clone was counted between two and nine times. The rearrangement links TRBV28 to TRBJ1-3, with D perhaps matching TRBD1 (5 bases). Looked up from germline, CDR1 is MDHEN and CDR2 is SYDVKM. The CDR3 is 15 amino acids. V shed 5 bases and J shed 1 base, with 12 bases lying between them. For the CDR3, the DNA is TGTGCCAGCAGTCTTTATCAGGGTTCTGGAAACACCATATATTTT. This encodes CASSLYQGSGNTIYF.

This clone showed up many times. This sequence joins TRBV7-8 and TRBJ2-1; 9 nucleotides match TRBD1. CDR1 SGHVS and CDR2 FQNEAQ come from the germline V gene. The CDR3 totals 16 residues. J was trimmed by 4 bases and V by 5 bases; bases with no gene match: 9. CDR3 sequence reads: CASSRTVDRGYNEQFF. CDR3 nucleotides: TGTGCCAGCAGCCGGACGGTGGACAGGGGTTACAATGAGCAGTTCTTC.

This clone was picked up many times. This chain connects TRBV7-7 to TRBJ1-6; the D gene is possibly TRBD1 (5 bases). The V end was cut by 0 bases, the J end by 7 bases, with 7 bases between. This CDR3 has 14 residues. The germline V gene has CDR1 SSHAT and CDR2 FNYEAQ (reference sequence). CDR3 nucleotide sequence: TGTGCCAGCAGCTTAGCAGGGGTCAATTCACCCCTCCACTTT. As protein: CASSLAGVNSPLHF. The full variable domain, rest sourced from reference TRBV7-7 and TRBJ1-6, is GAGVSQSPRYKVTKRGQDVTLRCDPISSHATLYWYQQALGQGPEFLTYFNYEAQPDKSGLPSDRFSAERPEGSISTLTIQRTEQRDSAMYRCASSLAGVNSPLHFGNGTRLTVT.

This clone was seen many times. This chain links TRBV7-6 with TRBJ2-7; tentative D call: TRBD2 (5 bases). The CDR3 has 14 residues. Trimming took 1 base from V and 3 from J, leaving 10 bases between them. The germline CDR1 and CDR2 sequences are SGHVS and FNYEAQ. CDR3: CASSLGGEGYEQYF. The CDR3 DNA reads as TGTGCCAGCAGCTTAGGGGGTGAGGGCTACGAGCAGTACTTC.

The V call is TRBV7-2, the J call TRBJ1-1; D gene uncertain. The CDR3 length is 14 residues. The germline V and J ends were trimmed by 1 base and 0 bases, with 6 bases remaining between them. Germline loops: CDR1 SGHTA, CDR2 FQGNSA. CDR3 amino acids: CASSLDRLNTEAFF. The CDR3 DNA reads as TGTGCCAGCAGCTTAGATCGCCTGAACACTGAAGCTTTCTTT.

The table lists this clone with a count of one. The rearrangement joins TRBV20-1 to TRBJ1-4; D possibly corresponds to TRBD1 (5 bases). Trimming cost V 1 base and J 2 bases, with 14 bases left between them. The germline CDR1 and CDR2 sequences are DFQATT and SNEGSKA (reference sequence). This CDR3 contains 16 residues. CDR3 bases: TGCAGTGCTAGAGTTCGAGGGACCCAGACTAATGAAAAACTGTTTTTT. Its protein product is CSARVRGTQTNEKLFF.